This T cell receptor (beta chain) is drawn from a study of monozygotic twins with inflammatory bowel disease. Concerning this clonotype itself: Its matching antigen is unknown.

Germline V gives CDR1 GTSNPN, CDR2 SVGIG (reference sequence). This CDR3 is 16 amino acids long. TCRalpha and TCRbeta cDNA went through nested PCRs of roughly 16 and 10 cycles, two in total. No DNA is given; TCRdb re-called the 5' RACE reads and lists each CDR3 protein once. The listing contains a few hundred thousand distinct CDR3 sequences. General study findings and limits: Researchers report that IBD patients shared fewer clonotypes with others than healthy twins, especially amid disease activity. It was observed that concordant and discordant twins did not differ in repertoire similarity, possibly given limited power. Telling different T cell subtypes apart from each other was not possible.

Sequenced sample: blood. This sequence originates from a human donor with ulcerative colitis or Crohn's disease, or a healthy co-twin of an affected twin (not recorded which). The rearrangement links TRBV30 to TRBJ1-3; TCRdb calls TRBD1, which cannot be checked without DNA. CDR3: CAWMRQGAITGNTIYF.